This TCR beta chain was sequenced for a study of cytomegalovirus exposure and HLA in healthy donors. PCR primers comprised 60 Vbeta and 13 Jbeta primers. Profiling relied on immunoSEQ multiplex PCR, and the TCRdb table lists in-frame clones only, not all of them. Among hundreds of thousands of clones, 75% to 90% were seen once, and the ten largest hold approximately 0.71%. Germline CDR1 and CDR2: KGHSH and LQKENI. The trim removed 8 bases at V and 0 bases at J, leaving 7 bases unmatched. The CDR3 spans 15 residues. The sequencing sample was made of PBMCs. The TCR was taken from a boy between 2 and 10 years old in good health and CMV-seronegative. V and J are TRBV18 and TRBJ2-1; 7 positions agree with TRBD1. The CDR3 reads CASAAGTASYNEQFF. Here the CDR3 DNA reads TGTGCCAGCGCCGCCGGGACAGCCTCCTACAATGAGCAGTTCTTC.